This TCR beta chain comes out of a study of blood T cell repertoires in COVID-19. In the authors' workflow: The authors estimated nucleated cell counts from reference gene primer amplification. Some clones are missing from TCRdb's copy, which holds only in-frame ones; the method was immunoSEQ multiplex PCR. The V and J calls and clone size were taken over from that table, and D and trimming were inferred from the DNA. Among fewer than 250,000 clones listed, nearly 90% were seen once. Individuals aged about 18 to 90 years were recruited from 24 US areas. Assignment of participants to cohorts was predicated upon participant-reported clinical history. Each recovered donor of Cohort 3 presented with two negative PCRs, clearance, or symptom resolution. V lost 4 bases, J lost 7 bases, and 16 bases lay in between. The CDR3 loop spans 14 amino acids. Germline V gene data show CDR1 as LGHNA and CDR2 as YSLEER.

The receptor was isolated from a man younger than 45 who had recovered from COVID-19. Sequencing used PBMCs or T cells enriched from blood (not recorded which). The V gene is TRBV4-3, the J gene TRBJ1-2; possibly TRBD1 for D (6 bases). The CDR3 DNA reads TGCGCCAGCAGCCGAGACGGACAGACGATTGGCTACACCTTC. It encodes CASSRDGQTIGYTF.